A single T cell receptor (beta chain) is shown here with its context. Its antigen is unidentified. V was trimmed by 4 bases and J by 2 bases, leaving 18 bases between them. The V gene's germline CDR1 is MGHRA and CDR2 YSYEKL. The CDR3 is 17 residues long. This record belongs to a study of beta chain features in type 1 diabetes. Reverse transcription of all isolated RNA meant that expressed TCRB transcripts were sequenced. The data were produced by immunoSEQ multiplex PCR, yet TCRdb's version contains in-frame clones alone and is incomplete. The data show around 140,000 clones, 10% to 15% seen once. Study-wide results and caveats: TCRB repertoires of naive, central memory and Treg cells appeared more similar among patients than among healthy donors. There was a moderate but significant shortening of TCRB CDR3s in all four CD4+ subsets of Type 1 diabetes patients.

Using CD45RO/CCR7/CD25/CD127/CD95/CD27, CD4+ naive, central memory, regulatory and stem cell-like memory cells were sorted. The source is a man younger than 35 with type 1 diabetes. This chain joins TRBV4-1 and TRBJ2-1; D might be TRBD1 (7 bases). Sequencing used central memory CD4+ T cells from blood. The CDR3 spells CASSPSPGGPPYNEQFF. The CDR3 DNA follows: TGCGCCAGCAGCCCATCCCCAGGGGGGCCGCCCTACAATGAGCAGTTCTTC.